This TCR beta chain is drawn from a study of blood T cells in healthy people across ages. It was with a sample-barcoded 5' primer and a J-beta primer mix that a second PCR of roughly 7 to 12 cycles was run. TCRdb ran MiXCR on the 5' RACE reads and lists one entry per CDR3 protein. The table has about 580,000 distinct CDR3 sequences, roughly 43% seen once. This receptor was identified in an older man in good health. The sample comprised blood.

Here the CDR3 reads CSASSSGRANEQFF. CDR3 bases: TGCAGTGCTAGTAGTAGCGGGAGAGCGAATGAGCAGTTCTTC. This chain links TRBV20-1 with TRBJ2-1; 9 bases align to TRBD2. The CDR3 totals 14 residues. V shed 3 bases, J shed 7 bases, and the junction held 7 bases outside the gene matches. CDR1 is DFQATT and CDR2 is SNEGSKA in the germline V gene (reference sequence).